This TCR beta chain originates from a study of blood T cells in healthy people across ages. Findings and caveats of the study: There was a strong correlation between TCR beta diversity and naive T cell percentage. A roughly linear age-dependent decrease characterized TCR beta diversity per million T cells. It was held that the diversity estimates obtained from one million T cells were underestimates.

Using a J-beta primer mix together with a sample-barcoded 5' primer, a second PCR was run for roughly 7 to 11 cycles. Using its own MiXCR run on the 5' RACE reads, TCRdb lists one record per CDR3 protein. The top ten hold around 16% of the sample, which has 500,000 to 700,000 distinct CDR3 sequences, approximately 30% seen once. This CDR3 contains 16 residues. The J segment lost 1 base and the V segment lost 5 bases, leaving 7 bases of the junction unmatched. Germline V CDR1 and CDR2: SGHNT, YYREEE (reference sequence). Ten or more counts support this clonotype. Its matching antigen is unknown. Every sample gave at least 5.5 micrograms of total RNA when it was extracted.

The TCR sequence derives from a woman at least 80 years old in good health. The sample was blood. This sequence joins TRBV5-4 and TRBJ2-7; 12 bases map to TRBD1. The CDR3 nucleotides are TGTGCCAGCAGTAACCGGGACAGGGGGCCGTCCTACGAGCAGTACTTC. This codes for CASSNRDRGPSYEQYF.